A single sample gave rise to the 27 T cell receptor beta chains below, sequenced in a study of cytomegalovirus exposure and HLA in healthy donors. This PCR relied on a set of 60 Vbeta primers and 13 Jbeta primers. The protocol was immunoSEQ multiplex PCR, while the TCRdb copy is restricted to in-frame clones and leaves out a portion. This sample has over 150,000 clones, with just over 75% found just once. Sequencing was done on a sample of PBMCs. These receptors were obtained from a woman in her twenties or thirties in good health and CMV-seropositive.

This clone showed up just once. The chain uses TRBV2 and TRBJ2-7; the match to TRBD2 covers 7 bases. There are 21 residues in the CDR3. After removal of 6 bases from V and 2 bases from J, the junction contained 28 bases not matched to a gene. Germline assignment: CDR1 SNHLY and CDR2 FYNNEI. The CDR3 here is CASSDPGLTLTRISATYEQYF. CDR3 coding DNA: TGTGCCAGCAGCGACCCGGGACTAACCCTCACGAGAATTTCAGCAACCTACGAGCAGTACTTC.

The chain employs TRBV5-1 and TRBJ2-7; 9 bases agree with TRBD2. Trimming cost V 5 bases and J 6 bases; bases outside gene matches: 9. CDR3 size: 14 residues. Per the germline V gene, CDR1 is SGHRS and CDR2 is YFSETQ. The CDR3 here is CASRDLAGSREQYF. The CDR3 DNA is TGCGCCAGCAGAGATCTAGCGGGGAGCCGCGAGCAGTACTTC.

The chain couples TRBV28 to TRBJ2-5; D gene ambiguous. This CDR3 comprises 13 residues. Germline CDR1 and CDR2: MDHEN and SYDVKM. Trimming left V 2 bases short and J 4 bases short, with 8 bases between. CDR3 residues: CASSLPGRETQYF. The DNA for the CDR3 is TGTGCCAGCAGTTTACCGGGTCGAGAGACCCAGTACTTC.

This chain connects TRBV9 to TRBJ2-3, with a weak D call TRBD2 (6 bases). Germline V gene data show CDR1 as SGDLS and CDR2 as YYNGEE. The CDR3 runs 17 residues. The V and J ends lost 0 bases and 2 bases respectively, with 16 bases between them. The CDR3 reads CASSVATGEISTDTQYF. CDR3 bases: TGTGCCAGCAGCGTAGCTACGGGGGAAATCTCCACAGATACGCAGTATTTT.

This clone was counted between two and nine times. The rearrangement uses TRBV6-1 and TRBJ1-4, with TRBD1 identical over 9 bases. From germline, CDR1 is MNHNS and CDR2 SASEGT. This CDR3 comprises 15 residues. Trimming removed 8 bases from V and 7 bases from J; junction bases left unmatched: 11. In DNA form, the CDR3 reads TGTGCCAGCTCGGGACAGGGCGGTCCGGGTGAAAAACTGTTTTTT. Residues: CASSGQGGPGEKLFF.

The chain has TRBV5-6 and TRBJ2-2; D perhaps matches TRBD1 (6 bases). The CDR3 length is 14 residues. CDR1 is SGHDT, CDR2 YYEEEE, per germline. Trimming took 5 bases from V and 4 from J, leaving 12 bases between them. CDR3 sequence (DNA): TGTGCCAGCAGACCGGACAGACTCACCGGGGAGCTGTTTTTT. This translates into CASRPDRLTGELFF.

The chain combines TRBV5-5 with TRBJ1-4, with D unresolved. In germline, CDR1 is SGHKS, CDR2 YYEKEE (reference sequence). CDR3 length equals 14 residues. V gave up 4 bases and J gave up 3 bases, with 10 bases separating them. The CDR3 reads CASSKLGANEKLFF. The DNA of the CDR3 is TGTGCCAGCAGCAAACTAGGAGCTAATGAAAAACTGTTTTTT.

The genes are TRBV30 and TRBJ2-6, with 11 bases lining up with TRBD2. V lost 0 bases, J lost 0 bases, and 4 bases stayed unmatched. CDR3 length: 18 amino acids. Germline-derived CDR1 and CDR2 are GTSNPN and SVGIG (reference sequence). The CDR3 coding sequence is TGTGCCTGGAGTGTACTTAGCGGGAGGGCCTCTGGGGCCAACGTCCTGACTTTC. This encodes CAWSVLSGRASGANVLTF.

A few counts support this clone. The rearrangement links TRBV28 to TRBJ2-5, with D possibly being TRBD2 (6 bases). The V gene lost 6 bases and the J gene lost 5 bases, with 16 bases spanning the gap. Germline-derived CDR1 and CDR2 are MDHEN and SYDVKM. This CDR3 contains 14 residues. This chain's CDR3 is CASSLPGEAETQYF. The CDR3 region has the DNA TGTGCCAGCAGCCTTCCGGGGGAGGCTGAGACCCAGTACTTC.

This clone appeared a few times. V usage is TRBV6-5 and J usage is TRBJ1-1; D perhaps matches TRBD1 (6 bases). Trimming pared 6 bases from V and 0 bases from J, leaving 14 bases between. Germline CDR1 MNHEY, CDR2 SVGAGI. The CDR3 consists of 15 residues. The CDR3 nucleotides are TGTGCCAGCAGGAAAACAGGGTTACTGAACACTGAAGCTTTCTTT. Amino acid sequence: CASRKTGLLNTEAFF.

There are a few counts of this clone. J is TRBJ2-1 and V is TRBV12-5; D is perhaps TRBD1 (6 bases). The CDR3 extends over 14 amino acids. Trimming stripped 4 bases from V and 1 base from J, with 8 bases between. Germline V gene lookup returns CDR1 LGHNT and CDR2 FRNRAP. This CDR3 is CASGYTGSYNEQFF. The CDR3 DNA follows: TGTGCTAGTGGTTATACAGGGTCCTACAATGAGCAGTTCTTC.

The gene calls are TRBV5-1 and TRBJ2-1; possibly TRBD2 for D (6 bases). The CDR3 length is 14 residues. Trimming took off 3 bases at V and 3 bases at J, with 10 bases between the two ends. The germline V gene has CDR1 SGHRS and CDR2 YFSETQ. The DNA for the CDR3 is TGCGCCAGCAGCTCCGCCGGGAGCTACAATGAGCAGTTCTTC. Protein product: CASSSAGSYNEQFF.

The chain joins TRBV6-6 to TRBJ2-5; the D gene is possibly TRBD2 (6 bases). The germline gives CDR1 MNHNY, CDR2 SVGAGI (reference sequence). The CDR3 length is 13 residues. V gave up 5 bases and J gave up 5 bases, with 12 bases separating them. The CDR3 reads CASSQDYGETQYF. The CDR3 coding sequence is TGTGCCAGCAGTCAGGACTATGGGGAGACCCAGTACTTC.

The V call is TRBV10-3, the J call TRBJ2-3; D is uncertain. Trimming stripped 0 bases from V and 5 bases from J, with 6 bases between. The CDR3 spans 13 residues. CDR1 and CDR2 from the germline V gene are ENHRY and SYGVKD. The CDR3, as DNA: TGTGCCATCAGTGAGTCACTGTTAGATACGCAGTATTTT. Amino acid sequence: CAISESLLDTQYF.

In its sample, this clone was seen once. CDR3 protein: CASSHGLSRDYEQYF. CDR3 nucleotides: TGTGCCAGCAGCCACGGACTTTCAAGGGATTACGAGCAGTACTTC. The V and J genes are TRBV7-8 and TRBJ2-7; the D gene is possibly TRBD2 (5 bases). The V and J ends lost 5 bases and 4 bases respectively, with 18 bases between them. CDR3 size: 15 residues. Germline CDR1 and CDR2: SGHVS and FQNEAQ. Full variable domain (missing parts from reference TRBV7-8 and TRBJ2-7): GAGVSQSPRYKVAKRGQDVALRCDPISGHVSLFWYQQALGQGPEFLTYFQNEAQLDKSGLPSDRFFAERPEGSVSTLKIQRTQQEDSAVYLCASSHGLSRDYEQYFGPGTRLTVT.

This chain links TRBV6-4 with TRBJ2-2; D not resolved. CDR3 length: 15 amino acids. Per germline, CDR1 MRHNA and CDR2 SNTAGT. V lost 3 bases, J lost 6 bases, and 14 bases lay in between. CDR3 nucleotides: TGTGCCAGCAGTGATTATTTACAGTATCCCGGGGAGCTGTTTTTT. Its translation is CASSDYLQYPGELFF.

This clone was detected only a few times. V gene TRBV2 combines with J gene TRBJ2-1; 14 bases are a match to TRBD2. Per the germline V gene, CDR1 is SNHLY and CDR2 is FYNNEI. V lost 11 bases and J lost 4; bases outside the gene matches: 4. The CDR3 contains 14 residues. CDR3 coding DNA: TGTGCCGGGACTAGCGGGAGCCTTTACAATGAGCAGTTCTTC. Amino acid sequence: CAGTSGSLYNEQFF.

The chain combines TRBV14 with TRBJ2-2; TRBD1 aligns across 10 bases. CDR1 SGHDN and CDR2 FVKESK come from the germline V gene. There are 15 residues in the CDR3. With 3 bases clipped from V and 5 bases from J, the junction kept 3 bases outside the gene matches. In DNA, the CDR3 is TGTGCCAGCAGCCAGGGGACAGGGGTGACCGGGGAGCTGTTTTTT. This translates into CASSQGTGVTGELFF.

The V and J genes are TRBV6-5 and TRBJ2-5; 12 bases are a match to TRBD2. Germline V gives CDR1 MNHEY, CDR2 SVGAGI. The CDR3 runs to 15 residues. V trimming: 6 bases; J trimming: 5 bases; junction bases outside the gene matches: 7. The CDR3 sequence: CASSPTSGRRETQYF. Written as DNA, the CDR3 is TGTGCCAGCAGCCCCACTAGCGGGAGGAGGGAGACCCAGTACTTC.

This rearrangement joins TRBV10-2 to TRBJ2-5; D is possibly TRBD2 (6 bases). Between the trimmed V and J ends, which lost 6 bases and 3 bases, there was a span of 14 bases. The CDR3 has 14 residues. The germline CDR1 and CDR2 sequences are WSHSY and SAAADI. The CDR3, as DNA: TGCGCCAGCAGCCCAATCGGAGGGGAAGAGACCCAGTACTTC. Translated: CASSPIGGEETQYF.

This clone is a singleton in its sample. The chain has TRBV19 and TRBJ1-1; tentatively, D is TRBD1 (6 bases). The CDR3 is 13 residues long. Germline assignment: CDR1 LNHDA and CDR2 SQIVND (reference sequence). Trimming cost V 6 bases and J 4 bases, with 12 bases left between them. As DNA, the CDR3 is TGTGCCAGTAGAAGAACAGGGTCCACTGAAGCTTTCTTT. Protein product: CASRRTGSTEAFF.

The chain carries TRBV7-9 and TRBJ1-5; a weak D match, TRBD1 (6 bases). V was cut by 3 bases and J by 2 bases, with 8 bases left in between. Germline CDR1 and CDR2: SEHNR and FQNEAQ (reference sequence). CDR3 length equals 14 residues. DNA for the CDR3: TGTGCCAGCAGCTTTTCAGGGGGCAATCAGCCCCAGCATTTT. This sequence encodes CASSFSGGNQPQHF. Combining the CDR3 with reference TRBV7-9 and TRBJ1-5 gives the whole variable domain DTGVSQNPRHKITKRGQNVTFRCDPISEHNRLYWYRQTLGQGPEFLTYFQNEAQLEKSRLLSDRFSAERPKGSFSTLEIQRTEQGDSAMYLCASSFSGGNQPQHFGDGTRLSIL.

This clone was seen more than once but under ten times. J is TRBJ2-6 and V is TRBV6-1; perhaps TRBD2 as D (5 bases). Trimming left V 0 bases short and J 2 bases short, with 8 bases between. CDR3 length: 16 amino acids. Germline CDR1 and CDR2: MNHNS and SASEGT. The CDR3 nucleotides read TGTGCCAGCAGTGAAGCGTTCGGGGCTGGGGCCAACGTCCTGACTTTC. It encodes CASSEAFGAGANVLTF.

The sample holds a few counts of this clone. This chain connects TRBV4-3 to TRBJ2-1; 7 positions agree with TRBD2. Germline V lookup: CDR1 LGHNA, CDR2 YSLEER. Trimming took 2 bases from V and 0 from J; bases not matched to a gene: 4. The CDR3 extends over 16 amino acids. As DNA, the CDR3 is TGCGCCAGCAGCCAACTCGCTAGCGGCTCCTACAATGAGCAGTTCTTC. It codes for CASSQLASGSYNEQFF.

This chain connects TRBV2 to TRBJ1-1; D unresolved. The V gene lost 6 bases and the J gene lost 1 base, with 12 bases spanning the gap. The CDR3 sequence is 14 residues long. The V gene's germline CDR1 is SNHLY and CDR2 FYNNEI. The CDR3 spells CASRTEIGNTEAFF. The DNA of the CDR3 is TGTGCCAGCAGAACAGAGATTGGGAACACTGAAGCTTTCTTT. Based on the CDR3 plus reference TRBV2 and TRBJ1-1, the full variable domain is EPEVTQTPSHQVTQMGQEVILRCVPISNHLYFYWYRQILGQKVEFLVSFYNNEISEKSEIFDDQFSVERPDGSNFTLKIRSTKLEDSAMYFCASRTEIGNTEAFFGQGTRLTVV.

Regarding this clone: Other DNA sequences from this sample encode an identical CDR3 as well. V and J are TRBV5-1 and TRBJ2-3; D remains ambiguous. The germline V and J ends were trimmed by 0 bases and 0 bases, with 5 bases remaining between them. The CDR3 covers 14 residues. The germline V gene encodes CDR1 SGHRS and CDR2 YFSETQ. The CDR3 region has the DNA TGCGCCAGCAGCTTGGCCGGGAGCACAGATACGCAGTATTTT. This encodes CASSLAGSTDTQYF.

The table lists this clone with a few counts. The rearrangement uses TRBV5-6 and TRBJ2-7; 8 positions agree with TRBD2. There are 14 residues in the CDR3. J was trimmed by 7 bases and V by 4 bases; bases with no gene match: 10. CDR1 is SGHDT and CDR2 is YYEEEE in the germline V gene. The DNA of the CDR3 is TGTGCCAGCAGCCCGGGAAGCGGGAGCGGTGAGCAGTACTTC. It translates to CASSPGSGSGEQYF.